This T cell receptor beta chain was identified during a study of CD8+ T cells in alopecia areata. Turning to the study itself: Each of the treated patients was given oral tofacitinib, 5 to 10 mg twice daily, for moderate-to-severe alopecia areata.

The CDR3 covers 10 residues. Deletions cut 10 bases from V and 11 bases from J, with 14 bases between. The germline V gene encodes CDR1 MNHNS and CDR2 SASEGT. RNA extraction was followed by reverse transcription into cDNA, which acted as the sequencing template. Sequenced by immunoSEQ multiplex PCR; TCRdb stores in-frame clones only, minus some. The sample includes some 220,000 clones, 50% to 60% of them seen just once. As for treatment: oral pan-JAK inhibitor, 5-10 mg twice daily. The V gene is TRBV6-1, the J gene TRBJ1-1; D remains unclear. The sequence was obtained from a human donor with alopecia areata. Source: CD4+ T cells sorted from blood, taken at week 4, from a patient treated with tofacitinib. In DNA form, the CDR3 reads TGTGCCACCCTAATAGTAGAGGCTTTCTTT. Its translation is CATLIVEAFF.